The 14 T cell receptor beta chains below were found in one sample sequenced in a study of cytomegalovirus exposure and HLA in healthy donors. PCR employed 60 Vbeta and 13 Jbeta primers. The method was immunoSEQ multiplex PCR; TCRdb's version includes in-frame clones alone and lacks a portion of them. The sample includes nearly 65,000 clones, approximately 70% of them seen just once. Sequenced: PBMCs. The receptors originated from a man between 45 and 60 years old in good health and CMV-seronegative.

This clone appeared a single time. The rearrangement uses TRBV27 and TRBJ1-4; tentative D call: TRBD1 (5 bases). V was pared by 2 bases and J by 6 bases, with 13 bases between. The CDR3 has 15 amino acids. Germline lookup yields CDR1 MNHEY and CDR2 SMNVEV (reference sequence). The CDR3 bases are TGTGCCAGCAGTTTAGATGGGACTGAATATGAAAAACTGTTTTTT. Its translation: CASSLDGTEYEKLFF. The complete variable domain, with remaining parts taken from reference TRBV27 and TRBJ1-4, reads EAQVTQNPRYLITVTGKKLTVTCSQNMNHEYMSWYRQDPGLGLRQIYYSMNVEVTDKGDVPEGYKVSRKEKRNFPLILESPSPNQTSLYFCASSLDGTEYEKLFFGSGTQLSVL.

CDR3 in DNA: TGTGCCAGCAGCTTCCCCGGACAGAACTATGGCTACACCTTC. Translated, it gives CASSFPGQNYGYTF. The gene calls are TRBV7-6 and TRBJ1-2; possible D gene TRBD1, 6 bases. V gave up 3 bases and J gave up 2 bases, with 10 bases separating them. The CDR3 loop spans 14 amino acids. The V gene's germline CDR1 is SGHVS and CDR2 FNYEAQ. The variable domain in full, with the rest retrieved from reference TRBV7-6 and TRBJ1-2, is GAGVSQSPRYKVTKRGQDVALRCDPISGHVSLYWYRQALGQGPEFLTYFNYEAQQDKSGLPNDRFSAERPEGSISTLTIQRTEQRDSAMYRCASSFPGQNYGYTFGSGTRLTVV.

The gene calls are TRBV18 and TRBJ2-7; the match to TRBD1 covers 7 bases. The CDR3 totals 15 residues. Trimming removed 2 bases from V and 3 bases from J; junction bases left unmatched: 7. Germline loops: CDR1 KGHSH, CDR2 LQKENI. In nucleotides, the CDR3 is TGTGCCAGCTCACCAAAACAGGGGTCCTTCTACGAGCAGTACTTC. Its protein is CASSPKQGSFYEQYF.

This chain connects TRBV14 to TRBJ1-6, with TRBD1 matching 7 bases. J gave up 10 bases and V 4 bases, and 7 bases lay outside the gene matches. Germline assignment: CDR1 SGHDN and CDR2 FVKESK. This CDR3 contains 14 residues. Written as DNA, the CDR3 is TGTGCCAGCAGCCTAGGGGGCTTGGGATCACCCCTCCACTTT. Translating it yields CASSLGGLGSPLHF.

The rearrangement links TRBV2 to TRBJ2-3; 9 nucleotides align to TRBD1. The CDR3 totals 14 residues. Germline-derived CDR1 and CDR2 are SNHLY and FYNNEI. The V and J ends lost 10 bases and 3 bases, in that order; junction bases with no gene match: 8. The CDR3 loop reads CATSTGQGTDTQYF. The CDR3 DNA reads TGTGCCACCTCAACGGGACAGGGAACAGATACGCAGTATTTT.

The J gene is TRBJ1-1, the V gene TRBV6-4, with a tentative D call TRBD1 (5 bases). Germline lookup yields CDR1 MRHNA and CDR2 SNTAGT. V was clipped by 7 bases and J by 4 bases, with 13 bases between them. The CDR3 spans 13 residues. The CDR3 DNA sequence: TGTGCCAGCAAAGGCCAGGGAGGCACTGAAGCTTTCTTT. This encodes CASKGQGGTEAFF.

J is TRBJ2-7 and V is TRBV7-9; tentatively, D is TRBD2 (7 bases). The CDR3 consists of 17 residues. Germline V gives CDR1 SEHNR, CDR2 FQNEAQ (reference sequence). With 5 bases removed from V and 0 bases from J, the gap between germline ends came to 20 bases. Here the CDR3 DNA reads TGTGCCAGCAGCGGGGGCGTCGGGGGGACTCACTCCTACGAGCAGTACTTC. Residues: CASSGGVGGTHSYEQYF. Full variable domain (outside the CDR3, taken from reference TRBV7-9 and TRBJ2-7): DTGVSQNPRHKITKRGQNVTFRCDPISEHNRLYWYRQTLGQGPEFLTYFQNEAQLEKSRLLSDRFSAERPKGSFSTLEIQRTEQGDSAMYLCASSGGVGGTHSYEQYFGPGTRLTVT.

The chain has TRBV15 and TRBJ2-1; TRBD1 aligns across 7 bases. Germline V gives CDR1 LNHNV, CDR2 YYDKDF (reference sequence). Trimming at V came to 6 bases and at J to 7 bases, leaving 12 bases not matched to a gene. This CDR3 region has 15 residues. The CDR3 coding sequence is TGTGCCACCAGGGACGAGGGCAGGGGGAGTAATGAGCAGTTCTTC. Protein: CATRDEGRGSNEQFF.

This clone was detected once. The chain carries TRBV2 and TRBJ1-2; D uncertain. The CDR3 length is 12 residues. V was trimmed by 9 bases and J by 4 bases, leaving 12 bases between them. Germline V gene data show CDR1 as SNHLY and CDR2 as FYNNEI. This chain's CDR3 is CASTVGLYGYTF. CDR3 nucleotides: TGTGCCAGTACGGTGGGCCTCTATGGCTACACCTTC.

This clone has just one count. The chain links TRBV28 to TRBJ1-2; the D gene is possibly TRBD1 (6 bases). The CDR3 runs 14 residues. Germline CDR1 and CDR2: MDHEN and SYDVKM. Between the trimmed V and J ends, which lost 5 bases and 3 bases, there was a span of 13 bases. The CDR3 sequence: CASSPQGTHYGYTF. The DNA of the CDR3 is TGTGCCAGCAGTCCACAGGGAACTCACTATGGCTACACCTTC.

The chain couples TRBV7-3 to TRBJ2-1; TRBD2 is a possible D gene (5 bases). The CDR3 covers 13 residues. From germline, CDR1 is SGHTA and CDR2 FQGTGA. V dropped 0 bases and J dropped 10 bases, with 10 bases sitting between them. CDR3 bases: TGTGCCAGCAGCTTAACGGTGGTAGCGGAGCAGTTCTTC. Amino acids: CASSLTVVAEQFF.

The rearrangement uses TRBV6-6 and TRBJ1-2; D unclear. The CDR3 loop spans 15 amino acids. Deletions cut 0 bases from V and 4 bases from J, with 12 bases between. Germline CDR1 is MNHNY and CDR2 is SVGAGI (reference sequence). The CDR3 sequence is CASSYSPGSPYGYTF. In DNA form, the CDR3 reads TGTGCCAGCAGTTACTCGCCGGGGTCGCCCTATGGCTACACCTTC.

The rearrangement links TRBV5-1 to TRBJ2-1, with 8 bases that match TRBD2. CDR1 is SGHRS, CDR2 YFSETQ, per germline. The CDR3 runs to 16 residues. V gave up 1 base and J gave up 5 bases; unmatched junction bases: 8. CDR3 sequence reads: CASSLYAGGRDNEQFF. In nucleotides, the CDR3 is TGCGCCAGCAGCTTGTACGCGGGGGGTAGGGACAATGAGCAGTTCTTC.

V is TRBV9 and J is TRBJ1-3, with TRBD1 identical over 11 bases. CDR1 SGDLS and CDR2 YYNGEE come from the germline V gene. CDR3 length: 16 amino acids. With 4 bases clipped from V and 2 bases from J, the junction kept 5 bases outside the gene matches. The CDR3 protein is CASSRGQGETGNTIYF. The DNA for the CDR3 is TGTGCCAGCAGCCGGGGACAGGGGGAAACTGGAAACACCATATATTTT.